This TCR beta chain was sequenced during a study of beta chain features in type 1 diabetes. Study-level findings and limits: Lower insertion and higher deletion counts appeared at VDJ junctions in type 1 diabetes patients. Type 1 diabetes patients showed a moderate but significant shortening of TCRB CDR3s in all four CD4+ subsets. When cDNA is sequenced, cells with high TCR expression could be over-represented. Relative to healthy donors, patients appeared to have naive, central memory and Treg TCRB repertoires that were more similar.

The investigators reverse transcribed all of the isolated RNA, so they sequenced expressed TCRB transcripts. Generated by immunoSEQ multiplex PCR, the TCRdb table keeps only in-frame clones and is missing some. Of roughly 220,000 clones listed, roughly 16% are singletons. The CDR3 totals 16 residues. Germline CDR1 is SGDLS and CDR2 is YYNGEE. V gave up 0 bases and J gave up 2 bases; unmatched junction bases: 7. As regards this clone: As yet, its antigen is unknown.

The authors took one heparinised blood draw, averaging about 120 mL, from each donor. Source material: naive CD4+ T cells from blood. The TCR sequence derives from a man aged 25 to 40 with type 1 diabetes. The rearrangement links TRBV9 to TRBJ2-7, with TRBD1 identical over 8 bases. The CDR3, as DNA: TGTGCCAGCAGCGTAGGTCCGGACAGGGAGACCTACGAGCAGTACTTC. As protein: CASSVGPDRETYEQYF.